These T cell receptor beta chains were read from a single sample in a study of memory CD4+ T cells and cytomegalovirus serostatus. The table came from immunoSEQ multiplex PCR; TCRdb's copy has only in-frame clones and leaves some out. Of approximately 60,000 clones listed, 70% to 80% were seen once; the top ten hold roughly 3%. Sequenced material: memory CD4+ T cells from blood. Receptors originate from an adult in good health and CMV-seropositive. CDR3s include the opening cysteine and the closing phenylalanine or tryptophan. Fields, in order: CDR3 length, V gene, clone size, J gene, D gene, CDR3 DNA, CDR3 protein. A D gene is named only where the DNA matches it firmly. Only some rows state a clone size, as once, few, many or a class for expanded clones.

14	TRBV2	-	TRBJ1-1	TRBD1	TGTGCCAGCAGTGACGGACAGGGCGACACTGAAGCTTTCTTT	CASSDGQGDTEAFF
13	TRBV2	-	TRBJ2-5	TRBD2	TGTGCCAGCAGGACGGAGCGGGAGGAGACCCAGTACTTC	CASRTEREETQYF
16	TRBV7-8	few	TRBJ2-1	-	TGTGCCAGCAGCTTATCGGAGTCCCCCTCCTACAATGAGCAGTTCTTC	CASSLSESPSYNEQFF
17	TRBV19	-	TRBJ1-1	-	TGTGCCAGTAGTACTCAAACGGGCCGGGACGTGAACACTGAAGCTTTCTTT	CASSTQTGRDVNTEAFF
14	TRBV7-9	few	TRBJ1-1	TRBD1	TGTGCCAGCAGCCCTTGGACAGGAACGAGGCGGGCTTTCTTT	CASSPWTGTRRAFF
15	TRBV2	-	TRBJ1-2	-	TGTGCCAGCAAGGCGGGACAAAACACTAACTATGGCTACACCTTC	CASKAGQNTNYGYTF
14	TRBV6-5	-	TRBJ1-2	-	TGTGCCAGCAGTTACTCTCCGGAGTTCGAGGGCTACACCTTC	CASSYSPEFEGYTF
15	TRBV2	once	TRBJ2-3	TRBD1	TGTGCCAGCGGGGAGGGACAGGGGGCAGCAGATACGCAGTATTTT	CASGEGQGAADTQYF
14	TRBV7-9	-	TRBJ1-1	-	TGTGCCAGCAGCTCGGTCCGCCTGAACACTGAAGCTTTCTTT	CASSSVRLNTEAFF
15	TRBV2	-	TRBJ2-1	-	TGTGCCAGCAGTGATACGGGGGCTTCTTTCAATGAGCAGTTCTTC	CASSDTGASFNEQFF
14	TRBV2	few	TRBJ2-3	TRBD2	TGTGCCAGCGCGGGGGCTGGCGGGGGGCTTACGCAGTATTTT	CASAGAGGGLTQYF
15	TRBV28	-	TRBJ2-7	TRBD1	TGTGCCAGCAGTTTATGGGGACAGGGTTCCTACGAGCAGTACTTC	CASSLWGQGSYEQYF
20	TRBV5-5	-	TRBJ2-1	TRBD1	TGTGCCAGCAGCTTGTCTTCCCGGCTTGTCGCGGGACAGGTCTACAATGAGCAGTTCTTC	CASSLSSRLVAGQVYNEQFF
15	TRBV6-6	-	TRBJ2-2	TRBD2	TGTGCCAGCCGCGGGCTAGCGGGAGACGCCGGGGAGCTGTTTTTT	CASRGLAGDAGELFF
14	TRBV28	-	TRBJ2-1	-	TGTGCCAGCAGTTTATTCTTAGCGAACAATGAGCAGTTCTTC	CASSLFLANNEQFF
14	TRBV9	-	TRBJ1-5	-	TGTGCCAGCAGCCCCACCCAGAGCAATCAGCCCCAGCATTTT	CASSPTQSNQPQHF
11	TRBV7-2	-	TRBJ2-5	-	TGTGCCAGCAGCGCACAGGAGACCCAGTACTTC	CASSAQETQYF
17	TRBV18	once	TRBJ2-7	TRBD2	TGTGCCAGCTCACCACTGCTAGCGGGAGGGGGATCCTACGAGCAGTACTTC	CASSPLLAGGGSYEQYF
13	TRBV5-8	-	TRBJ2-3	-	TGTGCCAGCAGCCCGACCTTCACAGATACGCAGTATTTT	CASSPTFTDTQYF
16	TRBV18	-	TRBJ2-3	-	TGTGCCAGCTCACCACCCCTAGGAGTGGGCACAGATACGCAGTATTTT	CASSPPLGVGTDTQYF
15	TRBV6-1	-	TRBJ2-3	TRBD1	TGTGCCAGCAGTGAGGACAGGGGGAGTATAGATACGCAGTATTTT	CASSEDRGSIDTQYF
13	TRBV7-2	-	TRBJ1-5	-	TGTGCCAGCAGCTCAATAAGATATCAGCCCCAGCATTTT	CASSSIRYQPQHF
13	TRBV30	once	TRBJ2-5	-	TGTGCCTGTGGACTACCCAACTCAGAGACCCAGTACTTC	CACGLPNSETQYF
15	TRBV6-1	-	TRBJ2-7	TRBD2	TGTGCCAGCAGTGTCGGGACTAGCGGGAGCTACGAGCAGTACTTC	CASSVGTSGSYEQYF
13	TRBV19	-	TRBJ1-5	-	TGTGCCAGTAGTACCGGGGGCTATCAGCCCCAGCATTTT	CASSTGGYQPQHF
13	TRBV28	-	TRBJ2-3	TRBD1	TGTGCCAGCAGAGGACAGGGAGCAGATACGCAGTATTTT	CASRGQGADTQYF
16	TRBV19	-	TRBJ2-1	TRBD2	TGTGCCAGTAGCCCGAGACTAGCGGCCTCCTACAATGAGCAGTTCTTC	CASSPRLAASYNEQFF